This T cell receptor beta chain originates from a study of vaccination effects on CD4 cells after COVID-19. Study in general: The vaccine given was either BNT162b2 or mRNA-1273, in two doses. General study results and limits: Early post-infection timepoints were absent, and convalescent patients were few. Cross-reactivity with common cold coronaviruses was shown by only 1 of 255 vaccine-induced clones in healthy vaccinees.

Assay: immunoSEQ multiplex PCR; the TCRdb copy retains only in-frame clones and omits some. Among roughly 40,000 clones listed, 65% to 70% were seen once. The germline V gene has CDR1 SNHLY and CDR2 FYNNEI. CDR3 length equals 12 residues. Trimming cost V 3 bases and J 0 bases, with 3 bases left between them. Culturing for about ten days preceded CD4+ T cell isolation. Researchers swapped half the medium for IL-2 medium on both days 3 and 7. About this clone itself: The antigen is not known.

The sample was CD4+ T cells from PBMCs cultured without peptide, taken before COVID-19 vaccination. The receptor was derived from a human donor who received a COVID-19 vaccine. The chain is built from TRBV2 and TRBJ2-7; unclear D gene. This CDR3 reads CASSDVSYEQYF. For the CDR3, the DNA is TGTGCCAGCAGTGACGTCTCCTACGAGCAGTACTTC. Together with reference TRBV2 and TRBJ2-7, the CDR3 gives the full variable domain: EPEVTQTPSHQVTQMGQEVILRCVPISNHLYFYWYRQILGQKVEFLVSFYNNEISEKSEIFDDQFSVERPDGSNFTLKIRSTKLEDSAMYFCASSDVSYEQYFGPGTRLTVT.